Below, 13 T cell receptor beta chains from the same sample are listed, as sequenced in a study of T cell responses to AZD1222 COVID-19 vaccine. Profiled with immunoSEQ multiplex PCR; TCRdb holds only in-frame clones, not every one. The sample lists approximately 150,000 clones; around nine tenths were seen once. Here the sequenced sample was peripheral blood, taken on day 0 of AZD1222 vaccination. Every receptor here comes from an adult in good health.

The J gene is TRBJ2-1, the V gene TRBV11-2, with D possibly being TRBD2 (6 bases). V was trimmed by 1 base and J by 3 bases, leaving 10 bases between them. The CDR3 loop spans 15 amino acids. Germline V gene sequence: CDR1 SGHAT, CDR2 FQNNGV. The CDR3 here is CASSLGDFLYNEQFF. DNA for the CDR3: TGTGCCAGCAGCTTAGGGGACTTCCTCTACAATGAGCAGTTCTTC.

The genes are TRBV25-1 and TRBJ1-1, with D unresolved. This CDR3 comprises 11 residues. Trimming left V 7 bases short and J 2 bases short, with 5 bases between. Germline CDR1 is MGHDK and CDR2 is SYGVNS. The CDR3 DNA sequence: TGTGCCAGCACGCTAAACACTGAAGCTTTCTTT. It translates to CASTLNTEAFF.

The chain is built from TRBV6-2 or TRBV6-3 and TRBJ1-1, with D unclear. V was trimmed by 3 bases and J by 0 bases, leaving 8 bases between them. The CDR3 consists of 14 residues. Germline CDR1 is MNHEY and CDR2 is SVGEGT. The CDR3 sequence is CASSYLAMNTEAFF. The CDR3 coding sequence is TGTGCCAGCAGTTATTTGGCTATGAACACTGAAGCTTTCTTT.

The chain employs TRBV4-2 and TRBJ2-7; D perhaps matches TRBD1 (6 bases). The ends were cut back, 0 bases at V and 5 bases at J, with 17 bases in the middle. CDR3 size: 16 residues. The germline V gene encodes CDR1 LGHNA and CDR2 YNFKEQ. CDR3 residues: CASSQDPGARNHEQYF. The CDR3, as DNA: TGTGCCAGCAGCCAAGATCCAGGGGCTCGAAACCACGAGCAGTACTTC.

This chain links TRBV5-1 with TRBJ2-2, with no clear D. The CDR3 runs to 13 residues. Trimming removed 3 bases at V and 3 bases at J, with 6 bases between. Germline V gene data show CDR1 as SGHRS and CDR2 as YFSETQ. CDR3 DNA sequence: TGCGCCAGCAGCTCTGAGGACACCGGGGAGCTGTTTTTT. Its protein product is CASSSEDTGELFF.

The V gene is TRBV27, the J gene TRBJ2-7; D ambiguous. CDR3 length: 13 residues. V was shortened by 2 bases and J by 2 bases, with 7 bases between the two germline ends. Germline values: CDR1 MNHEY, CDR2 SMNVEV (reference sequence). The CDR3 region has the DNA TGTGCCAGCAGTTTAGGCGGAACCTACGAGCAGTACTTC. Translated, it gives CASSLGGTYEQYF.

The rearrangement uses TRBV5-6 and TRBJ1-2; 7 bases match TRBD1. Looked up from germline, CDR1 is SGHDT and CDR2 is YYEEEE. The CDR3 covers 15 residues. Losses at the gene ends were 4 bases for V and 7 bases for J; bases not matched to a gene: 13. The DNA for the CDR3 is TGTGCCAGCAGCATTCGACAGGGAGAGACGGGTGGCTACACCTTC. Amino acids: CASSIRQGETGGYTF.

The chain combines TRBV20-1 with TRBJ1-2; D remains unclear. The CDR3 loop spans 12 amino acids. Germline CDR1 is DFQATT and CDR2 is SNEGSKA (reference sequence). The V end was cut by 3 bases, the J end by 5 bases, with 10 bases between. CDR3 sequence (DNA): TGCAGTGCTAGTGAGGATCCGTATGGCTACACCTTC. This codes for CSASEDPYGYTF.

The chain employs TRBV7-9 and TRBJ1-2, with 10 bases fitting TRBD1. Germline V gene lookup returns CDR1 SEHNR and CDR2 FQNEAQ (reference sequence). The junction had 5 bases not matched to a gene; V was cut back by 4 bases and J by 3 bases. This CDR3 is built from 15 residues. The CDR3: CASSSRQGADYGYTF. The DNA for the CDR3 is TGTGCCAGCAGCTCACGACAGGGGGCGGACTATGGCTACACCTTC. The full variable domain, with the rest looked up from reference TRBV7-9 and TRBJ1-2, is DTGVSQNPRHKITKRGQNVTFRCDPISEHNRLYWYRQTLGQGPEFLTYFQNEAQLEKSRLLSDRFSAERPKGSFSTLEIQRTEQGDSAMYLCASSSRQGADYGYTFGSGTRLTVV.

This clone appeared a few times. The V call is TRBV11-2, the J call TRBJ1-2; D not resolved. This CDR3 is 15 amino acids long. The V and J ends lost 6 bases and 4 bases respectively, with 18 bases between them. Germline values: CDR1 SGHAT, CDR2 FQNNGV. The CDR3 is CASRAFDTPRYGYTF. The CDR3 nucleotides read TGTGCCAGCAGGGCTTTCGACACCCCTCGCTATGGCTACACCTTC.

The chain combines TRBV9 with TRBJ1-2; D is ambiguous. This CDR3 comprises 14 residues. The V gene lost 0 bases and the J gene lost 4 bases, with 10 bases spanning the gap. The V gene's germline CDR1 is SGDLS and CDR2 YYNGEE. The CDR3 sequence: CASSVGVGLYGYTF. DNA for the CDR3: TGTGCCAGCAGCGTAGGTGTCGGACTCTATGGCTACACCTTC.

The chain recombines TRBV29-1 with TRBJ1-2; D is possibly TRBD1 (5 bases). This CDR3 spans 11 amino acids. Germline V gene sequence: CDR1 SQVTM, CDR2 ANQGSEA. V dropped 5 bases and J dropped 4 bases, with 8 bases sitting between them. The DNA of the CDR3 is TGCAGCGTTCCAACAGGCTATGGCTACACCTTC. Amino acids: CSVPTGYGYTF.

The gene calls are TRBV7-2 and TRBJ2-7; maybe TRBD1 (6 bases). Trimming shortened V by 3 bases and J by 5 bases, and 14 bases separated the two germline ends. Germline values: CDR1 SGHTA, CDR2 FQGNSA. The CDR3 consists of 14 residues. The CDR3, as DNA: TGTGCCAGCAGCTTCAGGGGCGCCCTCCACGAGCAGTACTTC. It encodes CASSFRGALHEQYF.